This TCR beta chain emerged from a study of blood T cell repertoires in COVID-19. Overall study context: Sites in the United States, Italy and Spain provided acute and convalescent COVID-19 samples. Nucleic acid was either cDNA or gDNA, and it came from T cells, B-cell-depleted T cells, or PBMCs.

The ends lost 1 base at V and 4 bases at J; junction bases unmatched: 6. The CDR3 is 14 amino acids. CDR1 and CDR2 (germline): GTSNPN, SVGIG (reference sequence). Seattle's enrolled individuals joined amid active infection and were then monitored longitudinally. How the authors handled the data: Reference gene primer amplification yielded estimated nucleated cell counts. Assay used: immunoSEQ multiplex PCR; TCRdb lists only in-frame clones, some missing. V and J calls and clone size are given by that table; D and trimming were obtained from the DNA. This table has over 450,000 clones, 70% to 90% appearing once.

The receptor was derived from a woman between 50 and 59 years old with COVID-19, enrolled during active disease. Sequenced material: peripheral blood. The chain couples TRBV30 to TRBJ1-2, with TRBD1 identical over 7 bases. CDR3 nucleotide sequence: TGTGCCTGGAGTGGTTTGACAGGGCCCTATGGCTACACCTTC. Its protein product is CAWSGLTGPYGYTF. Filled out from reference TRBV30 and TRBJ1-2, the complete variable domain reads SQTIHQWPATLVQPVGSPLSLECTVEGTSNPNLYWYRQAAGRGLQLLFYSVGIGQISSEVPQNLSASRPQDRQFILSSKKLLLSDSGFYLCAWSGLTGPYGYTFGSGTRLTVV.